This TCR beta chain appears in the sequencing data of a study of regulatory T cells in long-lasting Graves disease. Combining iRepertoire HTBI primers with Arm-PCR of CDR3 regions, the authors built TCR beta libraries. MiXCR was run by TCRdb on the multiplex PCR reads, yielding one entry per CDR3 protein. This sample has 700,000 or so distinct CDR3 sequences; about 30% occur once, and the top ten carry 40% to 50%. This sample's time point: persistent/refractory GD, antithyroid drugs over 5 years with positive TRAb. From PBMCs, RNA was extracted and then used to make the TCR library. The germline CDR1 and CDR2 sequences are ENHRY and SYGVKD. The CDR3 has 14 residues. In the case of this clonotype: The germline gene is not matched at one end of the junction; a read error may be the cause.

This chain joins TRBV10-3 and TRBJ1-2; 8 bases agree with TRBD1. Sequencing was performed on peripheral blood mononuclear cells (PBMCs), taken when the disease was refractory, from a patient treated with antithyroid drugs. This sequence originates from a female donor with Graves disease. The CDR3 DNA sequence: TGTACCATCAGTGAGACAGGGGCGAACTATGGCTACACCTTC. This translates into CTISETGANYGYTF.